This is a list of T cell receptor beta chains from one sample in a study of early T cells in non-severe SARS-CoV-2 infection. A single record per CDR3 protein comes from TCRdb applying MiXCR to the 5' RACE reads. The sample carries tens of thousands of distinct CDR3 sequences, about an eighth recorded once. The material sequenced was whole blood. The receptors come from an adult who was a healthcare worker with PCR-confirmed SARS-CoV-2 infection or an uninfected control (not recorded which). Both conserved end residues are part of each CDR3. Each record gives: V gene, clone size, J gene, D gene, CDR3 protein, CDR3 DNA. The D gene is left open where the match is weak. The size entry is marked missing in some rows and otherwise reads once, few, many or a size class.

>TRBV4-3|few|TRBJ1-3|.
CASSQEGGGAGGTGNTIYF
TGCGCCAGCAGCCAAGAGGGTGGAGGGGCAGGAGGCACTGGAAACACCATATATTTT
>TRBV5-4|.|TRBJ1-4|.
CASSLEPAGTGEKLFF
TGTGCCAGCAGCTTGGAGCCAGCGGGAACTGGTGAAAAACTGTTTTTT
>TRBV11-2|few|TRBJ2-3|.
CASSALRGGPDTQYF
TGTGCCAGCAGCGCCCTGAGGGGGGGCCCTGATACGCAGTATTTT
>TRBV18|few|TRBJ2-7|.
CASSPPPGGREQYF
TGTGCCAGCTCACCACCGCCAGGGGGGAGGGAGCAGTACTTC
>TRBV11-2|few|TRBJ1-2|.
CASLGGIRSYTF
TGTGCCAGCTTAGGGGGGATCAGAAGCTACACCTTC
>TRBV4-3|many|TRBJ2-2|TRBD1
CASSPTGGGELFF
TGCGCCAGCAGCCCCACAGGGGGCGGGGAGCTGTTTTTT
>TRBV7-9|many|TRBJ2-1|.
CASSLPTTRFGDEQFF
TGTGCCAGCAGCTTACCCACGACTCGCTTTGGGGATGAGCAGTTCTTC
>TRBV5-5|.|TRBJ2-5|TRBD2
CASSWPATLAAQETQYF
TGTGCCAGCAGCTGGCCCGCCACTCTAGCGGCCCAAGAGACCCAGTACTTC
>TRBV10-3|.|TRBJ1-1|.
CASRTVRPDTEAFF
TGTGCCTCGAGAACGGTGCGGCCGGACACTGAAGCTTTCTTT
>TRBV29-1|.|TRBJ1-1|.
CSVEEMGLNTEAFF
TGCAGCGTTGAAGAAATGGGCTTGAACACTGAAGCTTTCTTT
>TRBV6-1|few|TRBJ2-5|.
CASSRQPHRETQYF
TGTGCCAGCAGCCGACAGCCACATCGGGAGACCCAGTACTTC
>TRBV11-3|few|TRBJ1-1|.
CASSPFRGNTEAFF
TGTGCCAGCAGCCCATTCAGGGGGAACACTGAAGCTTTCTTT
>TRBV7-2|few|TRBJ1-5|.
CASSLEVGRRDQPQHF
TGTGCCAGCAGCTTAGAAGTGGGCAGGAGGGATCAGCCCCAGCATTTT
>TRBV29-1|.|TRBJ2-3|.
CSVAVQAPPDTQYF
TGCAGCGTTGCAGTTCAAGCCCCACCAGATACGCAGTATTTT
>TRBV20-1|.|TRBJ2-3|TRBD1
CSAPGQGEADTQYF
TGCAGTGCCCCCGGACAGGGGGAGGCAGATACGCAGTATTTT
>TRBV7-6|many|TRBJ2-1|TRBD1
CASSLLRDRGLNEQFF
TGTGCCAGCAGCCTGCTCCGGGACAGGGGTCTCAATGAGCAGTTCTTC
>TRBV7-2|few|TRBJ2-3|.
CASSLSGTDTQYF
TGTGCCAGCAGCTTATCCGGTACAGATACGCAGTATTTT
>TRBV27|many|TRBJ2-7|TRBD1
CASSFNAGTGGSEQYF
TGTGCCAGCAGTTTCAATGCGGGGACAGGGGGCTCCGAGCAGTACTTC
>TRBV3-1|few|TRBJ1-3|.
CASSPSFGRGLSGNTIYF
TGTGCCAGCAGCCCCTCATTCGGGCGGGGCCTCTCTGGAAACACCATATATTTT
>TRBV7-9|.|TRBJ2-3|.
CASSLTEFTDTQYF
TGTGCCAGCAGCCTGACAGAATTCACAGATACGCAGTATTTT
>TRBV11-3|many|TRBJ2-3|TRBD2
CASSPTGGTQYF
TGTGCCAGCAGCCCTACGGGGGGTACGCAGTATTTT
>TRBV11-2|many|TRBJ2-1|.
CASSLDGAYRYF
TGTGCCAGCAGCTTAGATGGTGCCTACCGGTACTTC
>TRBV29-1|many|TRBJ2-3|.
CSVVRFSTDTQYF
TGCAGCGTTGTGCGGTTCAGCACAGATACGCAGTATTTT
>TRBV27|few|TRBJ1-2|.
CARDPSYGYTF
TGTGCCAGAGATCCCTCCTATGGCTACACCTTC
>TRBV12-3/TRBV12-4|many|TRBJ1-1|.
CASSLAVGLGNTEAFF
TGTGCCAGCAGTTTAGCAGTGGGGTTGGGGAACACTGAAGCTTTCTTT
>TRBV12-3/TRBV12-4|many|TRBJ1-5|.
CASRGIDQPQHF
TGTGCCAGCAGGGGGATAGATCAGCCCCAGCATTTT
>TRBV7-9|many|TRBJ1-2|TRBD1
CASSTGTGGYLGYTF
TGTGCCAGCAGCACGGGGACAGGGGGCTATTTAGGCTACACCTTC
>TRBV19|few|TRBJ2-7|TRBD1
CASTRDRGSEQYF
TGTGCCAGTACGCGGGACAGGGGATCCGAGCAGTACTTC
>TRBV5-6|few|TRBJ2-1|.
CASSLGTPPGDKEQFF
TGTGCCAGCAGCTTGGGGACTCCCCCAGGAGATAAGGAGCAGTTCTTC